The 32 T cell receptor beta chains below were found in one sample sequenced in a study of blood T cell repertoires in COVID-19. Produced via immunoSEQ multiplex PCR; TCRdb's table is partial and in-frame only. The sample shows approximately 270,000 clones, about 91% of them seen only once. Sequencing used PBMCs or T cells enriched from blood (not recorded which). The receptors here all came from a man aged 40-50 years who had been exposed to COVID-19.

The rearrangement joins TRBV28 to TRBJ2-1; 7 bases are a match to TRBD2. CDR1 and CDR2 (germline): MDHEN, SYDVKM. The J segment lost 9 bases and the V segment lost 5 bases, leaving 10 bases of the junction unmatched. The CDR3 is 14 amino acids. For the CDR3, the DNA is TGTGCCAGCAGTCCCCCATTTGCGGGAGCTGAGCAGTTCTTC. Its protein is CASSPPFAGAEQFF.

The genes are TRBV19 and TRBJ1-2; no firm D call. Germline loops: CDR1 LNHDA, CDR2 SQIVND (reference sequence). V was clipped by 11 bases and J by 1 base, with 14 bases between them. The CDR3 sequence is 13 residues long. The DNA of the CDR3 is TGTGCCGCTGGGGAGATACTTAACTATGGCTACACCTTC. Translating it yields CAAGEILNYGYTF.

The chain carries TRBV5-1 and TRBJ1-2; possibly TRBD1 for D (5 bases). V was clipped by 4 bases and J by 6 bases, with 7 bases between them. The length of the CDR3 is 11 residues. In germline, CDR1 is SGHRS, CDR2 YFSETQ. CDR3 in amino acids: CASSAQDGYTF. For the CDR3, the DNA is TGCGCCAGCAGCGCACAGGATGGCTACACCTTC.

CDR3 coding DNA: TGCGCCAGCAGCCAGCAACTAGCGGGAGTATCTGCCACCGAGCAGTACTTC. It codes for CASSQQLAGVSATEQYF. This chain links TRBV4-1 with TRBJ2-7; 11 bases map to TRBD2. This CDR3 is built from 17 residues. Germline trimming cut 3 bases from V and 6 bases from J; bases unmatched to any gene: 13. Germline CDR1 reads MGHRA; CDR2 reads YSYEKL.

The CDR3 spells CASSLLFDRGNHEQYF. CDR3 DNA: TGTGCCAGCAGCCTACTTTTCGACAGGGGAAACCACGAGCAGTACTTC. The gene calls are TRBV7-2 and TRBJ2-7, with 8 bases identical to TRBD1. Germline V CDR1 and CDR2: SGHTA, FQGNSA. V gave up 5 bases and J gave up 5 bases; unmatched junction bases: 14. The CDR3 contains 16 residues.

Notes on this clone: The junction departs from germline at one end; a sequencing error may be responsible. The V and J genes are TRBV5-4 and TRBJ2-5, with 13 positions matching TRBD2. The length of the CDR3 is 16 residues. Germline V CDR1 and CDR2: SGHNT, YYREEE (reference sequence). DNA of the CDR3: TGTGCCAGCAGCGACCCGGGACTAGCGGGGCAAGGGACCCAGTACTTC. Translation: CASSDPGLAGQGTQYF.

On this clone itself: The sample carries other DNA sequences with the same CDR3. This sequence joins TRBV30 and TRBJ1-2; D unresolved. CDR3 size: 12 residues. Trimming cost V 1 base and J 2 bases, with 5 bases left between them. Germline V gene sequence: CDR1 GTSNPN, CDR2 SVGIG (reference sequence). The CDR3 here is CAWSGQNYGYTF. The CDR3 DNA follows: TGTGCCTGGAGTGGGCAGAACTATGGCTACACCTTC.

The rearrangement uses TRBV9 and TRBJ2-1, with 10 bases identical to TRBD2. The V and J ends lost 3 bases and 6 bases, in that order; junction bases with no gene match: 9. This CDR3 is 16 amino acids long. CDR1 is SGDLS, CDR2 YYNGEE, per germline. The CDR3 coding sequence is TGTGCCAGCAGCGGAGGGGAACTAGCGGGATTCAATGAGCAGTTCTTC. It specifies CASSGGELAGFNEQFF.

This sequence joins TRBV10-1 and TRBJ1-1; D unresolved. Trimming cost V 0 bases and J 6 bases, with 11 bases left between them. The CDR3 spans 14 residues. Germline-derived CDR1 and CDR2 are WNHNN and SYGVQD (reference sequence). CDR3 region: CASSESPTYSEAFF. The CDR3 coding sequence is TGCGCCAGCAGTGAGTCTCCTACTTACTCTGAAGCTTTCTTT.

As concerns this clone: The same CDR3 can be traced to other DNA sequences in this sample. The genes are TRBV6-5 and TRBJ2-7, with TRBD1 matching 8 bases. Trimming took 6 bases from V and 2 from J; bases not matched to a gene: 6. The length of the CDR3 is 14 residues. Per the germline V gene, CDR1 is MNHEY and CDR2 is SVGAGI. The CDR3 reads CASSAGTGPYEQYF. Written as DNA, the CDR3 is TGTGCCAGCAGCGCCGGGACAGGCCCCTACGAGCAGTACTTC.

V usage is TRBV10-3 and J usage is TRBJ2-1; 8 bases match TRBD2. The V segment lost 4 bases and the J segment 2 bases; nucleotides outside the gene matches: 7. CDR1 and CDR2 from the germline V gene are ENHRY and SYGVKD. CDR3 length: 16 residues. CDR3 bases: TGTGCCATCAGTGCCATAGCGGGGTTCACCTACAATGAGCAGTTCTTC. It encodes CAISAIAGFTYNEQFF.

The V gene is TRBV7-3, the J gene TRBJ2-2, with D perhaps TRBD2 (7 bases). This CDR3 is 15 amino acids long. Trimming cost V 7 bases and J 0 bases, with 12 bases left between them. Germline V gene lookup returns CDR1 SGHTA and CDR2 FQGTGA. Written as DNA, the CDR3 is TGTGCCAGCAAATTCGGGGGGCCGAACACCGGGGAGCTGTTTTTT. Its protein product is CASKFGGPNTGELFF.

Points on this clone: This specimen includes other DNA sequences encoding the same CDR3. This chain uses TRBV11-2 with TRBJ2-7; 10 bases map to TRBD1. The germline gives CDR1 SGHAT, CDR2 FQNNGV. This CDR3 has 14 amino acids. The junction had 1 base not matched to a gene; V was cut back by 1 base and J by 4 bases. This CDR3 reads CASSLGQGAYEQYF. CDR3 DNA: TGTGCCAGCAGCTTAGGACAGGGGGCGTACGAGCAGTACTTC.

The rearrangement joins TRBV6-1 to TRBJ2-1; 10 bases are a match to TRBD2. There are 14 residues in the CDR3. The germline V gene encodes CDR1 MNHNS and CDR2 SASEGT. The ends lost 3 bases at V and 9 bases at J; junction bases unmatched: 5. This chain's CDR3 is CASSEASGSLEQFF. As DNA, the CDR3 is TGTGCCAGCAGTGAGGCTAGCGGGAGTCTTGAGCAGTTCTTC.

The J gene is TRBJ1-3, the V gene TRBV18; 8 positions match TRBD1. The CDR3 totals 14 residues. The germline CDR1 and CDR2 sequences are KGHSH and LQKENI. V gave up 3 bases and J gave up 4 bases; unmatched junction bases: 2. In DNA, the CDR3 is TGTGCCAGCTCACCGACAGGGGAAGGAAACACCATATATTTT. Protein: CASSPTGEGNTIYF.

This rearrangement joins TRBV7-2 to TRBJ1-2; TRBD1 agrees at 10 bases. Germline CDR1 reads SGHTA; CDR2 reads FQGNSA. This CDR3 contains 15 residues. The V gene end was trimmed by 4 bases and the J gene end by 3 bases; junction bases not matched to a gene: 5. The CDR3 sequence is CASSSGTGEDYGYTF. The CDR3 DNA reads TGTGCCAGCAGCTCAGGGACAGGGGAAGACTATGGCTACACCTTC.

V gene TRBV30 combines with J gene TRBJ2-1; D possibly corresponds to TRBD1 (7 bases). CDR3 length: 19 amino acids. CDR1 is GTSNPN and CDR2 is SVGIG in the germline V gene (reference sequence). Between the trimmed V and J ends, which lost 3 bases and 0 bases, there was a span of 24 bases. CDR3 in amino acids: CAWRGLTLTGDGSYNEQFF. The CDR3 nucleotides are TGTGCCTGGAGAGGACTAACACTCACAGGGGACGGCTCCTACAATGAGCAGTTCTTC.

The chain joins TRBV11-1 to TRBJ2-7; 8 bases match TRBD2. V lost 5 bases to trimming and J lost 3 bases; unmatched junction nucleotides: 9. CDR3 size: 15 residues. The germline CDR1 and CDR2 sequences are SGHAT and FQDESV (reference sequence). The DNA for the CDR3 is TGTGCCAGCAGCAAAACCATCGGGGGGGACTACGAGCAGTACTTC. Amino acid sequence: CASSKTIGGDYEQYF.

This chain uses TRBV19 with TRBJ2-1; 9 positions agree with TRBD1. Germline CDR1 and CDR2: LNHDA and SQIVND (reference sequence). V lost 3 bases to trimming and J lost 7 bases; unmatched junction nucleotides: 7. The CDR3 contains 15 residues. The CDR3 sequence is CASSMGQGGRNEQFF. The CDR3, as DNA: TGTGCCAGTAGTATGGGACAGGGTGGTCGGAATGAGCAGTTCTTC.

The chain employs TRBV6-2 or TRBV6-3 and TRBJ2-5; TRBD2 agrees at 11 bases. V was pared by 6 bases and J by 1 base, with 4 bases of the junction left unmatched. CDR1 is MNHEY and CDR2 is SVGEGT in the germline V gene. The CDR3 is 15 amino acids. The CDR3 DNA reads as TGTGCCAGCAGCCAAACTAGCGGGGGCCAAGAGACCCAGTACTTC. Translating it yields CASSQTSGGQETQYF.

The J gene is TRBJ2-1, the V gene TRBV10-1, with 9 positions matching TRBD2. V lost 8 bases and J lost 0; bases outside the gene matches: 2. Per germline, CDR1 WNHNN and CDR2 SYGVQD (reference sequence). The CDR3 runs 14 residues. As DNA, the CDR3 is TGCGCCAGCCTTAGCGGGAGCTCCTACAATGAGCAGTTCTTC. Encoded protein: CASLSGSSYNEQFF.

The chain is built from TRBV21-1 and TRBJ1-2; TRBD1 is the table's D call, not checked against the DNA. TRBV21-1 is reported as a pseudogene. The length of the CDR3 is 20 residues. The CDR3 loop is CASSKRSAGQGAGANYGYTF. CDR3 DNA: TGTGCCAGCAGCAAAAGGTCGGCGGGACAGGGGGCCGGGGCTAACTATGGCTACACCTTC.

The chain uses TRBV30 and TRBJ2-2, with D possibly TRBD1 on 5 matching bases. Germline CDR1 and CDR2: GTSNPN and SVGIG (reference sequence). Trimming left V 5 bases short and J 5 bases short, with 12 bases between. The CDR3 covers 13 residues. CDR3 sequence reads: CAWASRGTGELFF. The CDR3 bases are TGTGCCTGGGCGTCTAGGGGAACCGGGGAGCTGTTTTTT. Full variable domain (remainder filled in from reference TRBV30 and TRBJ2-2): SQTIHQWPATLVQPVGSPLSLECTVEGTSNPNLYWYRQAAGRGLQLLFYSVGIGQISSEVPQNLSASRPQDRQFILSSKKLLLSDSGFYLCAWASRGTGELFFGEGSRLTVL.

This clone was found a few times. The rearrangement links TRBV5-5 to TRBJ2-2, with 10 bases aligning to TRBD1. The J segment lost 4 bases and the V segment lost 3 bases, leaving 3 bases of the junction unmatched. This CDR3 is built from 15 residues. CDR1 is SGHKS, CDR2 YYEKEE, per germline (reference sequence). Here the CDR3 DNA reads TGTGCCAGCAGCTGGCGACAGGGGGCCACCGGGGAGCTGTTTTTT. It yields the protein CASSWRQGATGELFF.

As DNA, the CDR3 is TGTGCCAGCAGTTCTCCCGGGACTAGCGAGAACTACGAGCAGTACTTC. As protein: CASSSPGTSENYEQYF. The chain links TRBV5-5 to TRBJ2-7; 10 nucleotides agree with TRBD2. V was clipped by 5 bases and J by 3 bases; unmatched bases: 11. This CDR3 is 16 amino acids long. CDR1 is SGHKS and CDR2 is YYEKEE in the germline V gene (reference sequence).

V usage is TRBV5-1 and J usage is TRBJ2-1; 8 nucleotides match TRBD2. CDR1 SGHRS and CDR2 YFSETQ come from the germline V gene. V trimming: 0 bases; J trimming: 3 bases; junction bases outside the gene matches: 14. The CDR3 is 19 amino acids. CDR3 sequence reads: CASSLVPQDSGANYNEQFF. The CDR3 coding sequence is TGCGCCAGCAGCTTGGTCCCCCAAGATAGCGGGGCGAACTACAATGAGCAGTTCTTC.

This clone is a singleton in its sample. This chain links TRBV6-1 with TRBJ1-1, with a weak D call TRBD1 (5 bases). Germline V CDR1 and CDR2: MNHNS, SASEGT. The CDR3 consists of 16 residues. Trimming cost V 2 bases and J 1 base, with 14 bases left between them. The CDR3 DNA reads TGTGCCAGCAGTGAAAGGGAGGGGATGGGGAACACTGAAGCTTTCTTT. Translation: CASSEREGMGNTEAFF.

This chain links TRBV18 with TRBJ1-2; possible D gene TRBD1, 6 bases. The CDR3 extends over 15 amino acids. The V gene lost 1 base and the J gene lost 3 bases, with 12 bases spanning the gap. Germline CDR1 and CDR2: KGHSH and LQKENI. The CDR3 bases are TGTGCCAGCTCACCACTGGCAGGGGCGGACTATGGCTACACCTTC. This translates into CASSPLAGADYGYTF.

The rearrangement uses TRBV10-3 and TRBJ2-2; the match to TRBD1 covers 7 bases. Per germline, CDR1 ENHRY and CDR2 SYGVKD. This CDR3 has 16 residues. V gave up 4 bases and J gave up 6 bases; unmatched junction bases: 11. The CDR3 DNA is TGTGCCATCAGTGTGTCGCGGACAGGTCCCTCCGGGGAGCTGTTTTTT. The encoded protein is CAISVSRTGPSGELFF.

The genes are TRBV28 and TRBJ1-2; a weak D match, TRBD1 (6 bases). Trimming pared 4 bases from V and 2 bases from J, leaving 20 bases between. Germline V gene lookup returns CDR1 MDHEN and CDR2 SYDVKM. The CDR3 has 17 amino acids. CDR3 residues: CASSSRTYGQLNYGYTF. The CDR3 coding sequence is TGTGCCAGCAGTTCAAGAACCTATGGACAGCTGAACTATGGCTACACCTTC.

This clone was counted once. CDR3 nucleotide sequence: TGTGCCAGCAGGGGGGTCCGAGGTGGGTACTCTGGAAACACCATATATTTT. As protein: CASRGVRGGYSGNTIYF. This rearrangement joins TRBV19 to TRBJ1-3, with 7 bases identical to TRBD1. Looked up from germline, CDR1 is LNHDA and CDR2 is SQIVND (reference sequence). The CDR3 covers 17 residues. Germline trimming cut 9 bases from V and 0 bases from J; bases unmatched to any gene: 14.

The chain links TRBV27 to TRBJ2-1; 7 bases are a match to TRBD2. J lost 2 bases, V lost 5 bases, and 15 bases had no gene match. Germline V gives CDR1 MNHEY, CDR2 SMNVEV (reference sequence). The CDR3 loop spans 18 amino acids. The CDR3 here is CASSQLGLGGGPYNEQFF. The CDR3 DNA reads TGTGCCAGCAGTCAACTAGGGTTGGGGGGAGGGCCCTACAATGAGCAGTTCTTC.